The 3 T cell receptor beta chains presented below share a single source sample, sequenced in a study of T cells in Graves' hyperthyroidism and ophthalmopathy. The TCR beta CDR3 regions underwent amplification using RNA transcripts as the source. The study used the HTBI primer set for a first-round RT-PCR of the TCR CDR3. Each CDR3 protein gets one entry after TCRdb re-called the multiplex PCR reads with MiXCR. The sample includes 600,000 to 800,000 distinct CDR3 sequences, about 35% of them seen just once. Sequencing used blood. These receptors all come from a middle-aged woman with Graves' hyperthyroidism.

This chain connects TRBV20-1 to TRBJ1-5; D possibly corresponds to TRBD1 (5 bases). The CDR3 has 15 residues. Germline V gene sequence: CDR1 DFQATT, CDR2 SNEGSKA (reference sequence). V lost 0 bases and J lost 4, with 13 bases in between. The CDR3 reads CSARDFRRENQPQHF. The CDR3 DNA sequence: TGCAGTGCTAGAGATTTTCGCAGGGAGAATCAGCCCCAGCATTTT.

This clonotype was picked up one time. A clone one base away is much larger, so this may be a read error. The chain employs TRBV10-3 and TRBJ2-7; maybe TRBD1 (5 bases). The germline V and J ends were trimmed by 10 bases and 5 bases, with 21 bases remaining between them. This CDR3 contains 14 residues. CDR1 is ENHRY, CDR2 SYGVKD, per germline. The CDR3 here is CATMDNIFAHEQYF. In DNA form, the CDR3 reads TGTGCCACCATGGACAATATCTTCGCGCACGAGCAGTACTTC.

The chain carries TRBV7-9 and TRBJ2-6; tentatively, D is TRBD1 or TRBD2 (5 bases each). V lost 1 base, J lost 3 bases, and 16 bases lay in between. CDR3 size: 18 residues. From germline, CDR1 is SEHNR and CDR2 FQNEAQ (reference sequence). CDR3 loop: CASSLGTRGKFGANVLTF. CDR3 bases: TGTGCCAGCAGCTTAGGTACGAGGGGCAAATTTGGGGCCAACGTCCTGACTTTC.